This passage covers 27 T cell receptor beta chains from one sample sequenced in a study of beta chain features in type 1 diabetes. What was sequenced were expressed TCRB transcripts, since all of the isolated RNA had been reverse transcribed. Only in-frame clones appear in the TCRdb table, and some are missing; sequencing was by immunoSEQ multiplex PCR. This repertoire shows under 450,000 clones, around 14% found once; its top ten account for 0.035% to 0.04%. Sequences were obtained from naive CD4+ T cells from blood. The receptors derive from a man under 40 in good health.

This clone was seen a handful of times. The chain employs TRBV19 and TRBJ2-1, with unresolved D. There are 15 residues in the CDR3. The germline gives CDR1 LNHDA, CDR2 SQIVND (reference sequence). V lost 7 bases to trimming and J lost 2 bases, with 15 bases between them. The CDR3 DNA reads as TGTGCCAGTAAATCGTCTCCCACCACCTACAATGAGCAGTTCTTC. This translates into CASKSSPTTYNEQFF.

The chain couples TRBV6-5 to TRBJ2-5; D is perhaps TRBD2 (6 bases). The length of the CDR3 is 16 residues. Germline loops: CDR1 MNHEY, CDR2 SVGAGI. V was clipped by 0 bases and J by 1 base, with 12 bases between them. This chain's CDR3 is CASSYSIRTIQETQYF. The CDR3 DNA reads TGTGCCAGCAGTTACTCGATACGGACTATCCAAGAGACCCAGTACTTC.

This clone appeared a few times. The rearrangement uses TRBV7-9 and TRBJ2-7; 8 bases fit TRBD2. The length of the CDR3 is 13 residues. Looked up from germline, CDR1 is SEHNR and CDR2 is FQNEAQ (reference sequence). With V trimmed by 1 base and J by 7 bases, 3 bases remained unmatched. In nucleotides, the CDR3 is TGTGCCAGCAGCTTAGGACTAGCGCGTGAGCAGTACTTC. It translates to CASSLGLAREQYF.

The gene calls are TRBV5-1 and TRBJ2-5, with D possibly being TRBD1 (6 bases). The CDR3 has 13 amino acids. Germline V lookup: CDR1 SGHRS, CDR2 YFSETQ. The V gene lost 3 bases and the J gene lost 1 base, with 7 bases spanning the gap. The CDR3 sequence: CASSWGLQETQYF. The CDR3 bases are TGCGCCAGCAGCTGGGGGCTCCAAGAGACCCAGTACTTC.

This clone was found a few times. CDR3 coding DNA: TGTGCCAGCAGTTTGGGGCAGGGGTTTACGGGCTACACCTTC. Its translation: CASSLGQGFTGYTF. The J gene is TRBJ1-2, the V gene TRBV28; possible D gene TRBD1, 6 bases. Germline CDR1 MDHEN, CDR2 SYDVKM. This CDR3 has 14 residues. The V gene lost 3 bases and the J gene lost 8 bases, with 16 bases spanning the gap.

The CDR3 region is CAWGRGHYEQYV. Here the CDR3 DNA reads TGTGCCTGGGGAAGGGGTCACTACGAGCAGTACGTC. The chain joins TRBV30 to TRBJ2-7; D may be TRBD1 (5 bases). Trimming left V 5 bases short and J 3 bases short, with 11 bases between. The CDR3 length is 12 residues. CDR1 GTSNPN and CDR2 SVGIG come from the germline V gene (reference sequence).

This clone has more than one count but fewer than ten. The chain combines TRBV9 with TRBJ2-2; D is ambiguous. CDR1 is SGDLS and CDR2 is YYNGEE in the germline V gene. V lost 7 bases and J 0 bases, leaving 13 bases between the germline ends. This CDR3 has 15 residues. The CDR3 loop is CASQPRSTNTGELFF. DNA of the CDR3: TGTGCCAGCCAACCCCGCTCCACGAACACCGGGGAGCTGTTTTTT.

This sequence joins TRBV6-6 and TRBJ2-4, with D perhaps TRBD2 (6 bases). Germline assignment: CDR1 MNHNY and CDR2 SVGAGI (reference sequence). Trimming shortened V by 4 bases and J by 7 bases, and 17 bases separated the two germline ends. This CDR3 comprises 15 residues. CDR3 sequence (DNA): TGTGCCAGCAGTTTGGGACTTCCTTTGGGTAACATTCAGTACTTC. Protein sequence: CASSLGLPLGNIQYF.

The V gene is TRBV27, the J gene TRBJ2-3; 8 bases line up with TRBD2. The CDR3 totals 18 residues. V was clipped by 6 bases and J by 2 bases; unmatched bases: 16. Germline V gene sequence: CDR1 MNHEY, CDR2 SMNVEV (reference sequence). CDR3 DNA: TGTGCCAGCAGCCAAGACCCCTTTCCGGGACTAGACACAGATACGCAGTATTTT. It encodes CASSQDPFPGLDTDTQYF.

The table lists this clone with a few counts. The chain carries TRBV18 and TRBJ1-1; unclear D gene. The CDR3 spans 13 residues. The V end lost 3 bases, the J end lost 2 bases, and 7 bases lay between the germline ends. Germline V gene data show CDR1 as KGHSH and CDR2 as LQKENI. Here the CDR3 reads CASSPQINTEAFF. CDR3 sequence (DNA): TGTGCCAGCTCACCCCAGATAAACACTGAAGCTTTCTTT.

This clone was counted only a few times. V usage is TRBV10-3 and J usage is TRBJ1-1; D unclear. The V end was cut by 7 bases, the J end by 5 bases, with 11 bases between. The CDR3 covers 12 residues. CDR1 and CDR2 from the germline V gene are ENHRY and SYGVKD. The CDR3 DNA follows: TGTGCCATCAAAGAATCCAGGACTGAAGCTTTCTTT. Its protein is CAIKESRTEAFF.

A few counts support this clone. The CDR3, as DNA: TGTGCCAGCAGCCCCAGACAGGGGAGTTACAATGAGCAGTTCTTC. It encodes CASSPRQGSYNEQFF. The chain carries TRBV2 and TRBJ2-1, with TRBD1 identical over 8 bases. V shed 6 bases, J shed 4 bases, and the junction held 8 bases outside the gene matches. This CDR3 is 15 amino acids long. The germline V gene encodes CDR1 SNHLY and CDR2 FYNNEI.

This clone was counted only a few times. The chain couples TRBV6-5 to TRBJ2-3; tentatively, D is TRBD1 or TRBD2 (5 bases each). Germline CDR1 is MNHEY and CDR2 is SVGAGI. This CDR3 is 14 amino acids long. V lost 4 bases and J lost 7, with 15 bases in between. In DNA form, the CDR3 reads TGTGCCAGCAGTTCCCGCCAGGGAGCATATACGCAGTATTTT. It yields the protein CASSSRQGAYTQYF.

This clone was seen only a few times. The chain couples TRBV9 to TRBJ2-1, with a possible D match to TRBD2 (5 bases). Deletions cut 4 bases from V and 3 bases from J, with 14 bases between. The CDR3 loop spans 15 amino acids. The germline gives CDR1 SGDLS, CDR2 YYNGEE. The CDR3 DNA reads TGTGCCAGCAGCCCGAGGGTTAATAACTACAATGAGCAGTTCTTC. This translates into CASSPRVNNYNEQFF.

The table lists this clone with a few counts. DNA of the CDR3: TGTGCCAGCAGCTTGGCTAGGGAGACAAATGAGCAGTTCTTC. Its protein product is CASSLARETNEQFF. The rearrangement uses TRBV7-3 and TRBJ2-1, with D perhaps matching TRBD2 (5 bases). The V and J ends lost 3 bases and 7 bases respectively, with 13 bases between them. The CDR3 has 14 amino acids. CDR1 and CDR2 from the germline V gene are SGHTA and FQGTGA.

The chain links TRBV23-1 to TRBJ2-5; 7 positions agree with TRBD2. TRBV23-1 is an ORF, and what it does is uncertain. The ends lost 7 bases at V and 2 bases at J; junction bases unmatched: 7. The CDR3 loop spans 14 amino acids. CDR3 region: CASIGEGGQETQYF. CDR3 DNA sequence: TGCGCCAGCATCGGGGAGGGAGGGCAAGAGACCCAGTACTTC.

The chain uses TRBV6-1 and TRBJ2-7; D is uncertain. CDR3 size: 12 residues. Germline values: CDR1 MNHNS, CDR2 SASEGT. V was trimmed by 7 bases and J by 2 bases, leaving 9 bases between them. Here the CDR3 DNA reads TGTGCCAGCAAGGGCAGCACCTACGAGCAGTACGTC. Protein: CASKGSTYEQYV.

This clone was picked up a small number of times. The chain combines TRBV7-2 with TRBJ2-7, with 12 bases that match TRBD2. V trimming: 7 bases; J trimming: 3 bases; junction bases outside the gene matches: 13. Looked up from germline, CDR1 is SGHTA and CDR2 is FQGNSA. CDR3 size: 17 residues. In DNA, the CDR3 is TGTGCCAGCATCCCAGACAGACTAGCGGGAGCTCACTACGAGCAGTACTTC. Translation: CASIPDRLAGAHYEQYF.

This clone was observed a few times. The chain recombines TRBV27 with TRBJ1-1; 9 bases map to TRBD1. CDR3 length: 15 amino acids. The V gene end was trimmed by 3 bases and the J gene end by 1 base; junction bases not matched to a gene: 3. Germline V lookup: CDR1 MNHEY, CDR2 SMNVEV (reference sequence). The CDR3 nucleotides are TGTGCCAGCAGTTTGGGACAGGGACGGAACACTGAAGCTTTCTTT. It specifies CASSLGQGRNTEAFF.

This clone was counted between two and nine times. CDR3 sequence (DNA): TGTGCCATCAGCTCGGCAGGTAGCTCCTACGAGCAGTACGTC. Translated, it gives CAISSAGSSYEQYV. The J gene is TRBJ2-7, the V gene TRBV10-3; D unclear. Germline assignment: CDR1 ENHRY and CDR2 SYGVKD. The CDR3 is 14 residues long. The V gene lost 6 bases and the J gene lost 0 bases, with 12 bases spanning the gap.

The CDR3 coding sequence is TGTGCCAGCAGTAGGACTAGCGGGGGAGCACCATCCTACGAGCAGTACTTC. Encoded protein: CASSRTSGGAPSYEQYF. The chain carries TRBV11-2 and TRBJ2-7, with 13 bases identical to TRBD2. Trimming took 6 bases from V and 1 from J; bases not matched to a gene: 9. The germline gives CDR1 SGHAT, CDR2 FQNNGV. The CDR3 length is 17 residues.

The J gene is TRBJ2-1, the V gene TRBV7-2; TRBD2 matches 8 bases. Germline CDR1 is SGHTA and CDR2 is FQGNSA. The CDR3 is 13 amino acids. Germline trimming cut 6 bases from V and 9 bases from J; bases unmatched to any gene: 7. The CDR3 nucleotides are TGTGCCAGCAGAGAGACTAGCGACGGTGAGCAGTTCTTC. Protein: CASRETSDGEQFF.

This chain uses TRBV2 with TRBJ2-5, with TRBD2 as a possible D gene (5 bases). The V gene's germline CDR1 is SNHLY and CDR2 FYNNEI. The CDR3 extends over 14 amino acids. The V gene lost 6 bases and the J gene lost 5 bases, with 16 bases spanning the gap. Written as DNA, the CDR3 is TGTGCCAGCAGGGAGGACTCAGTCGTGGAGACCCAGTACTTC. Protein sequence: CASREDSVVETQYF.

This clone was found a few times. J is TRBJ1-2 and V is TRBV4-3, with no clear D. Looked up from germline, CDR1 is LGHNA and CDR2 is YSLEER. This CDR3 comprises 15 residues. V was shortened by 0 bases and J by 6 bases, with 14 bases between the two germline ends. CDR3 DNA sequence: TGCGCCAGCAGCCAAGATCTCGGGTGGCGTGATGGCTACACCTTC. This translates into CASSQDLGWRDGYTF.

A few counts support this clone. The CDR3 bases are TGCAGCGTTGATGGCGGTCAAGAGACCCAGTACTTC. This sequence encodes CSVDGGQETQYF. V usage is TRBV29-1 and J usage is TRBJ2-5; D is undetermined. With 3 bases removed from V and 2 bases from J, the gap between germline ends came to 7 bases. The germline CDR1 and CDR2 sequences are SQVTM and ANQGSEA. This CDR3 is built from 12 residues.

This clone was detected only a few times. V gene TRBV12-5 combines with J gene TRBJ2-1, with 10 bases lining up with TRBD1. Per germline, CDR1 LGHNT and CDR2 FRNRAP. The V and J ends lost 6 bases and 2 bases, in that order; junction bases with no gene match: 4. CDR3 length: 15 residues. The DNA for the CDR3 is TGTGCTAGTGGCCCCGGGACAGGGGCCTACAATGAGCAGTTCTTC. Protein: CASGPGTGAYNEQFF.

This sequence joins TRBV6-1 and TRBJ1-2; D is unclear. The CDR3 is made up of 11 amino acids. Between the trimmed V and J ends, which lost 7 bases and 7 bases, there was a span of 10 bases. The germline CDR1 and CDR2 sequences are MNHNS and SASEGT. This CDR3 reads CASTGMGGYTF. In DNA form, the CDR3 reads TGTGCCAGCACTGGGATGGGTGGCTACACCTTC.